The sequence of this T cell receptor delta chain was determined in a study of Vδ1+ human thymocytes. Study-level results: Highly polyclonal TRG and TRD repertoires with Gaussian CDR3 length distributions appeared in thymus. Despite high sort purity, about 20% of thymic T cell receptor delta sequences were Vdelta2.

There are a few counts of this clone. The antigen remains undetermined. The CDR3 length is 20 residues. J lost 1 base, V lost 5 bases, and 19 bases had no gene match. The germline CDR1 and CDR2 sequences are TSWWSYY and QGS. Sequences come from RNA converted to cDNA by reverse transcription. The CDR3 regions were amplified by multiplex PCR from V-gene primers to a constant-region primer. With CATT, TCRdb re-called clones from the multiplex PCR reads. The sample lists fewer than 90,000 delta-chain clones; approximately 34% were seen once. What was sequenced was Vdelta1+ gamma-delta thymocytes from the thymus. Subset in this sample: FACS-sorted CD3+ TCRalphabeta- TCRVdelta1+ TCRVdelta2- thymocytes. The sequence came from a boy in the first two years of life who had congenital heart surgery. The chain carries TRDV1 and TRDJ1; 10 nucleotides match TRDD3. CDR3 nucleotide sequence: TGTGCTCTTGGGTGCCCAGTGCAGGGGGATACGGTACCCTTCACCGATAAACTCATCTTT. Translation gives CALGCPVQGDTVPFTDKLIF.